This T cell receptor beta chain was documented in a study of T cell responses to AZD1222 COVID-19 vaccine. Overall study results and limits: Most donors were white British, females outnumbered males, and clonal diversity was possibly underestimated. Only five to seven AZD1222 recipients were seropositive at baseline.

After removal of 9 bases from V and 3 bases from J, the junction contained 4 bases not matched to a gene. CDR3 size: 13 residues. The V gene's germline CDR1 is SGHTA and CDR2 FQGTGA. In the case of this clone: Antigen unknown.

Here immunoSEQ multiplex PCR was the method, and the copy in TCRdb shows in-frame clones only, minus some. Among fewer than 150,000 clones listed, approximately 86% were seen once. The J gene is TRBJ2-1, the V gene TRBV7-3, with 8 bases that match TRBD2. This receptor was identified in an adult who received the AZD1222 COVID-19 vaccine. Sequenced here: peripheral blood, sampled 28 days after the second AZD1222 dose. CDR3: CASSSGGYNEQFF. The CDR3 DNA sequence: TGTGCCAGTTCGAGCGGGGGCTACAATGAGCAGTTCTTC.